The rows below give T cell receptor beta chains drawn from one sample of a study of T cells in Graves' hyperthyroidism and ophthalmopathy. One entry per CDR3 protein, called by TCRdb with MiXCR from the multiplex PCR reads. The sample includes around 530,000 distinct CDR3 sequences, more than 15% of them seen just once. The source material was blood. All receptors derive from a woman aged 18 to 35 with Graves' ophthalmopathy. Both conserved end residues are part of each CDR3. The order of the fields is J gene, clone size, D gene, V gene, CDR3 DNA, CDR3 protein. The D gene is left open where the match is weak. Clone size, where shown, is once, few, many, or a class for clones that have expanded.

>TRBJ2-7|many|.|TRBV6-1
TGTGCCAGCAGTAGCTACACCGACTACGAGCAGTACTTC
CASSSYTDYEQYF
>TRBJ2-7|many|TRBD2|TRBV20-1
TGCAGTCCAGTCCCGGGACTAGCCCGCGAGCAGTACTTC
CSPVPGLAREQYF
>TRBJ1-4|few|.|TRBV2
TGTGCCAGCAGCTCAACCGGGACACCGAATGAAAAACTGTTTTTT
CASSSTGTPNEKLFF
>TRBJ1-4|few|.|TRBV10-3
TGTGCCATCAGTGAGATAGGGGCTAATGAAAAACTGTTTTTT
CAISEIGANEKLFF
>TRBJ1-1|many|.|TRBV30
TGTGCCTGGAGAGGGAGCGGGAACACTGAAGCTTTCTTT
CAWRGSGNTEAFF
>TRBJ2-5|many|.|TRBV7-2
TGTGCCAGCAGCGTTGTGGGGCAAGAGACCCAGTACTTC
CASSVVGQETQYF
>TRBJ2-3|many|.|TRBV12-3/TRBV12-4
TGTGCCAGCAGAGGGGAGTGGGGCACAGATACGCAGTATTTT
CASRGEWGTDTQYF
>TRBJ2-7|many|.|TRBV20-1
TGCAGTGCTAGAGATCTCCGAGGGAGGTACGAGCAGTACTTC
CSARDLRGRYEQYF
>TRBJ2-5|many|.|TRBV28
TGTGCCAGCAGTTTTTCCAGAGACGTCTTTTTGGAGACCCAGTACTTC
CASSFSRDVFLETQYF
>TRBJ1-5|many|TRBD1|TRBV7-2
TGTGCCAGCAGCTTAGGGGCAGGGGGCTCTCAGCCCCAGCATTTT
CASSLGAGGSQPQHF
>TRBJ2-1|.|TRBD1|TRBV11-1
TGTGCCAGCAGCCCCTCGGGACAGGGAAGAAATGAGCAGTTCTTC
CASSPSGQGRNEQFF
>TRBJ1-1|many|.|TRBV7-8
TGTGCCAGCAGCTTAGAGCGTGGGAACACTGAAGCTTTCTTT
CASSLERGNTEAFF
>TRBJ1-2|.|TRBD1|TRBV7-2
TGTGCCAGCAGCCTTTACCGGGACAGCATGGACTATGGCTACACCTTC
CASSLYRDSMDYGYTF
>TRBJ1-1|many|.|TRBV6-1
TGTGCCAGCAGTGAATGGCGGCAGTCTGAAGCTTTCTTT
CASSEWRQSEAFF
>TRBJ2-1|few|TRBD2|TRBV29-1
TGCAGCGTTGTCACTAGCGGGAGACAAGAGCAGTTCTTC
CSVVTSGRQEQFF
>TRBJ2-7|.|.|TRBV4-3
TGCGCCAGCAGCCAAGATCTGACAGGCGACTCCTACGAGCAGTACTTC
CASSQDLTGDSYEQYF
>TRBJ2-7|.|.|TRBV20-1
TGCAGTGCTACGATTTTTCGGCCCGGGGGCTACGAGCAGTACTTC
CSATIFRPGGYEQYF
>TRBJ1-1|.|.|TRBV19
TGTGCCAGTAGTATAGGGAGGGGGACTGAAGCTTTCTTT
CASSIGRGTEAFF
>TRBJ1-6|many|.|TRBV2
TGTGCCAGCAGAGAGGTCAGGGGTACACCCCTCCACTTT
CASREVRGTPLHF
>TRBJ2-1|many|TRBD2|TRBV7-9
TGTGCCAGCAGCTTAGAGAGCGGGGGGCCCAATGAGCAGTTCTTC
CASSLESGGPNEQFF
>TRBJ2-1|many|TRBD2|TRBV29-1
TGCAGCGCCACGACCGGGACTAGCGGCTACAATGAGCAGTTCTTC
CSATTGTSGYNEQFF
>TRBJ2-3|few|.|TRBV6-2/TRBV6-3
TGTGCCAGCAGTTACTCGAACGCGTGGGGGGAGAGCACAGATACGCAGTATTTT
CASSYSNAWGESTDTQYF
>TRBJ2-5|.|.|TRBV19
TGTGCCAGGGAACAGAACCAAGAGACCCAGTACTTC
CAREQNQETQYF
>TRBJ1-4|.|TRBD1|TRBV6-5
TGTGCCAGCAGTTATCGGACAGGGGTCTCCGAAAAACTGTTTTTT
CASSYRTGVSEKLFF
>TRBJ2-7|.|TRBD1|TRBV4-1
TGCGCCAGCAGCCAAGATGCGGGTTGGGACAGCCCATCCTACGAGCAGTACTTC
CASSQDAGWDSPSYEQYF
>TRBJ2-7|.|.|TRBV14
TGTGCCAGCAGCCACAGGGACGTCAACTACGAGCAGTACTTC
CASSHRDVNYEQYF
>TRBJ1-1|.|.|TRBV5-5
TGTGCCAGCAGCCAGGGCAGAGGGGAGGGGAACACTGAAGCTTTCTTT
CASSQGRGEGNTEAFF
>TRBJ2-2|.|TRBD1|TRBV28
TGTGCCAGCAGCCGTACCGGGACAGGGAACACCGGGGAGCTGTTTTTT
CASSRTGTGNTGELFF
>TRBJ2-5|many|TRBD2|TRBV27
TGTGCCAGCAGCGGACTAGCGGAATTAGGAGTATTTGAGACCCAGTACTTC
CASSGLAELGVFETQYF
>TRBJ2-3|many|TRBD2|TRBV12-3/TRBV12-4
TGTGCCAGCAGCCGGGCGGGACTAGCGGGCACAGATACGCAGTATTTT
CASSRAGLAGTDTQYF
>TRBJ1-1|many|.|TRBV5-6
TGTGCCAGCAGCTTGGTGGTCCGAAACACTGAAGCTTTCTTT
CASSLVVRNTEAFF
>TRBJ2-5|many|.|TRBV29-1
TGCAGCGTTGAGGGCAGCCAAGCTCAAGAGACCCAGTACTTC
CSVEGSQAQETQYF
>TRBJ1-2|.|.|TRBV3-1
TGTGCCAGCAGCCAAGCTCTTGGCTACACCTTC
CASSQALGYTF
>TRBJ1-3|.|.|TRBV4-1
TGCGCCAGCAGACATGGACAGCTTAGCTCTGGAAACACCATATATTTT
CASRHGQLSSGNTIYF
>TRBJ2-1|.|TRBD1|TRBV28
TGTGCCAGCAGCACTGACAGGGTGGAGTTCTTC
CASSTDRVEFF